This record looks at one T cell receptor (beta chain) sequence and its context. In its sample, this clone was seen once. The antigen it binds to is not known. No base quality information exists; no much larger clone differs at one position. The data are from a study of blood T cell repertoires in COVID-19 (dated by TCRdb to 2018 to 2020). Describing the broader study: Samples covering the acute and convalescent phases of COVID-19 were provided by collaborators in the United States, Italy and Spain. The dataset comprised deeply sampled blood TCRbeta repertoires from subjects exposed to, actively infected with, or recovered from COVID-19. The repertoires were made available in a free public database intended to serve as a resource for research on the immune response to SARS-CoV-2. Nearly every sample came with metadata listing a de-identified subject ID, COVID-19 status, age in years and sex. Samples were obtained from the ongoing ImmuneRACE study (first 160 participants) and from over 1,000 subjects provided by 6 global collaborators. HLA class I and class II types, where available, came from metadata supplied by the sample provider rather than from assay-based typing. The material from the prospective study consisted of cDNA or gDNA derived from T cells, B-cell-depleted T cells, or PBMCs. On the study overall, not on this receptor specifically: Clinical and demographic metadata were provided uncurated, with the amount varying by source and participant.

At one collaborating source in Seattle, patients were enrolled during active infection and were followed longitudinally through the course of disease. Each collaborating institution followed its own protocols to collect whole blood in K2EDTA tubes. For TCRbeta analysis, collaborator samples were shipped as frozen whole blood, as isolated PBMCs, or as DNA extracted from either sample type. TCRbeta CDR3 regions were amplified from genomic DNA by means of the immunoSEQ Assay, a bias-controlled multiplex PCR. In the original analysis: Nucleated cell counts per sample were estimated from amplification of reference gene primers within the assay. To quantify the absolute abundance of each unique TCRbeta CDR3 rearrangement, sequence reads were collapsed and filtered. Productive Simpson clonality was computed per sample as the square root of Simpson's diversity index over productive rearrangements. This is the immuneACCESS table as TCRdb keeps it, with only in-frame sequences that have V and J called. A part of the clones is gone; compared with another copy, unresolved V genes explain less than half, and the rest is unexplained. V, J and clone size are taken as reported in that table, and D and trimming were inferred from the DNA itself. Recorded for this sample are more than 150,000 clones; around 94% of them occurred a single time. Roughly 0.7% of the sample comes from the top ten.

The CDR3 holds 14 amino acids from the cysteine to the phenylalanine. Solely the CDR3 DNA is kept, with 42 bases framed from the first base. Trimming costs V 5 bases and J 2 bases, and their ends lie 10 bases apart. CDR1 and CDR2, looked up from the germline V gene (reference sequence), are SEHNR and FQNEAQ. This clonotype originated in a man in his thirties or forties with COVID-19, enrolled during active disease. This receptor chain uses TRBV7-9 and TRBJ1-5; the D gene cannot be resolved reliably. The sample consisted of peripheral blood. The CDR3 sequence is CASSASTGNQPQHF. The nucleotide sequence is given as TGTGCCAGCAGCGCTTCTACGGGCAATCAGCCCCAGCATTTT.